The clone carrying this TCR beta chain was detected ten times or more. This specimen belongs to a study of T cells after yellow fever vaccination. The CDR3 loop spans 16 amino acids. Trimming cost V 2 bases and J 0 bases; bases outside gene matches: 3. CDR1 and CDR2 (germline): MNHEY, SVGAGI. The study made its TCR cDNA through 5'RACE template switching. That step introduced a universal primer site along with UMIs. TCRdb reprocessed the 5' RACE reads via MiXCR and lists one record per CDR3 protein. Seen here are over 100,000 distinct CDR3 sequences, roughly 8.4% observed once, and the top ten hold 25%.

The V gene is TRBV6-5, the J gene TRBJ2-3, with 9 bases lining up with TRBD2. This sequence originates from a man younger than 40 who received the YFV17D yellow fever vaccine. The sequences come from CD8+ T cells sorted from PBMCs, collected 45 days after the yellow fever booster vaccination. The CDR3 spells CASSYTLAGSTDTQYF. The CDR3, as DNA: TGTGCCAGCAGTTACACGCTAGCGGGGAGCACAGATACGCAGTATTTT.